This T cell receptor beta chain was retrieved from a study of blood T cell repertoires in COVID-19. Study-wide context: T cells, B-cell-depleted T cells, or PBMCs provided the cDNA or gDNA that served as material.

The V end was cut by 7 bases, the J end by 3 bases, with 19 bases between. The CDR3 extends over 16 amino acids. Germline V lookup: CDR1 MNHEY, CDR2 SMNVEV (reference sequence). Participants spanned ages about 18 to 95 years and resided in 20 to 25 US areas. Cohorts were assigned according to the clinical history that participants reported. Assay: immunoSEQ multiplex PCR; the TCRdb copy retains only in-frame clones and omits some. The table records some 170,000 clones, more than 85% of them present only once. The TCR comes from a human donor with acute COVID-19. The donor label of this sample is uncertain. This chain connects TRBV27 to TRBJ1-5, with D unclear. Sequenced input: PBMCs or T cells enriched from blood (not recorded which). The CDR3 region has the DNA TGTGCCAGCAACCGCTCAGGTGGGTACGTCAATCAGCCCCAGCATTTT. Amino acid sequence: CASNRSGGYVNQPQHF.